The T cell receptor beta chain described here comes from a study of shared clonotypes between healthy human individuals. For this clone: Its specificity is unknown.

Regarding the study as a whole: Blood was the only sampled material, and tissue repertoires likely differ.

The CDR3 sequence is 15 residues long. V was shortened by 4 bases and J by 4 bases, with 16 bases between the two germline ends. The V gene's germline CDR1 is SGHDT and CDR2 YYEEEE. Repertoires were generated with immunoSEQ multiplex PCR, while TCRdb's copy carries only in-frame clones and drops some. The table has 2.3 million or so clones, 85% to 95% seen once. The chain employs TRBV5-6 and TRBJ2-3, with D perhaps being TRBD1 or TRBD2 (5 bases each). Sequenced sample: naive CD4+ T cells from PBMCs. The subset here: CD45RA+ positively selected. The source of this sequence is a man aged 18 to 35 in good health. Some clones in this sample may be carry-over from other donors' samples. CDR3 bases: TGTGCCAGCAGCCGGGACGTAATGGGTGCAGATACGCAGTATTTT. Amino acids: CASSRDVMGADTQYF.